This section outlines one TCR beta chain sequence together with its context. Sequencing used immunoSEQ multiplex PCR; TCRdb keeps in-frame clones, though not all of them. Here the sample spans about 120,000 clones, around 87% being singletons. The CDR3 consists of 12 residues. V lost 5 bases to trimming and J lost 7 bases, with 9 bases between them. These data are taken from a study of control samples from healthy donors and cancer patients. Material: PBMCs. This chain connects TRBV12-3 or TRBV12-4 to TRBJ1-5, with a possible D match to TRBD1 (5 bases). The sequence was collected from a woman aged 45-65 years with colorectal cancer. This chain's CDR3 is CASSPGSQPQHF. The CDR3 nucleotides are TGTGCCAGCAGTCCAGGGTCCCAGCCCCAGCATTTT.